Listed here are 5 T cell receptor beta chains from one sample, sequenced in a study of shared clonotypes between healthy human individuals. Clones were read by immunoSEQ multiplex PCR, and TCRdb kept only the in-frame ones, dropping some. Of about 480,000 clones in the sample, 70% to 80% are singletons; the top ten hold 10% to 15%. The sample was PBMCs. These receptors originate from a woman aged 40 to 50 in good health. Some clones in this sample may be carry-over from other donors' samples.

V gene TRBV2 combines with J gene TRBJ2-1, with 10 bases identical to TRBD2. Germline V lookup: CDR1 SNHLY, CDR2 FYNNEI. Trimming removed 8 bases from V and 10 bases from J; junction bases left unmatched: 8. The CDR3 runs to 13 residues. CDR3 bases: TGTGCCAGCCTCAGCGGGAGGGCCAGCGAGCAGTTCTTC. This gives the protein CASLSGRASEQFF.

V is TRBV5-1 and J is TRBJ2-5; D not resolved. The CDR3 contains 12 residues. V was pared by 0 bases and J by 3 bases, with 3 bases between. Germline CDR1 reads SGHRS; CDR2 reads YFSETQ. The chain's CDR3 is CASSLEEETQYF. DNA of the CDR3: TGCGCCAGCAGCTTGGAGGAAGAGACCCAGTACTTC. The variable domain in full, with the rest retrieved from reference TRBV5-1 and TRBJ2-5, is KAGVTQTPRYLIKTRGQQVTLSCSPISGHRSVSWYQQTPGQGLQFLFEYFSETQRNKGNFPGRFSGRQFSNSRSEMNVSTLELGDSALYLCASSLEEETQYFGPGTRLLVL.

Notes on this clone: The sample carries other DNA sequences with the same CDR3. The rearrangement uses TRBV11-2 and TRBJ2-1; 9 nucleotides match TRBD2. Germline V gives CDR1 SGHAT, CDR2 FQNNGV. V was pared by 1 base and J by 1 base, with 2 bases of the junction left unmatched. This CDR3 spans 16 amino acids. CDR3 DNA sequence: TGTGCCAGCAGCTTAGGGCTAGCGGGATCCTACAATGAGCAGTTCTTC. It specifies CASSLGLAGSYNEQFF.

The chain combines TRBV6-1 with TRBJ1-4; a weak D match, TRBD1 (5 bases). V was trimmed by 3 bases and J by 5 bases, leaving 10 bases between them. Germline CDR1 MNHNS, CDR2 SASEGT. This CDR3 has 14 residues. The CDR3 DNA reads TGTGCCAGCAGTGATTCGGGGCGCAATGAAAAACTGTTTTTT. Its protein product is CASSDSGRNEKLFF.

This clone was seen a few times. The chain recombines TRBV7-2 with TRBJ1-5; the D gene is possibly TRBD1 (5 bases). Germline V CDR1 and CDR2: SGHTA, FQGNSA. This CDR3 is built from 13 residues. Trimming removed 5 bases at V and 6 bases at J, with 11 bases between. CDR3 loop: CASSRGGVQPQHF. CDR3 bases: TGTGCCAGCAGCCGGGGGGGGGTTCAGCCCCAGCATTTT.